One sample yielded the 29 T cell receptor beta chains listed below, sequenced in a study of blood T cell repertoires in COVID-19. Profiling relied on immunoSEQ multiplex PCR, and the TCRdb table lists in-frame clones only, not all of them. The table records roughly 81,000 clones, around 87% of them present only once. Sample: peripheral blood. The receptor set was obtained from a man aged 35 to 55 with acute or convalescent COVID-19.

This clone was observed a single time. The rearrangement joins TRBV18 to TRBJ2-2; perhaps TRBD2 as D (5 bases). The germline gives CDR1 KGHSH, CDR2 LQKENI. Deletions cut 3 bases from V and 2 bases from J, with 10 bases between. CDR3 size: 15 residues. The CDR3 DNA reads TGTGCCAGCTCACCGCCGGACTTTAACACCGGGGAGCTGTTTTTT. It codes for CASSPPDFNTGELFF.

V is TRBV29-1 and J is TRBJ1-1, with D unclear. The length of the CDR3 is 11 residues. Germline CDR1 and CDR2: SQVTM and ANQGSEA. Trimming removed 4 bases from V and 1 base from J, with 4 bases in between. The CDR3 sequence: CSVGQNTEAFF. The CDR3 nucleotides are TGCAGCGTTGGACAGAACACTGAAGCTTTCTTT.

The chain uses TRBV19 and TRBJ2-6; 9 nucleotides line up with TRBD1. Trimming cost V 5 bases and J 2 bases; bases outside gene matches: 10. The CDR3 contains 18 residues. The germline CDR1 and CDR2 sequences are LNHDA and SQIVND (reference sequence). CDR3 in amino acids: CASSLADRGDPGANVLTF. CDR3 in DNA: TGTGCCAGTAGTCTCGCGGACAGGGGAGACCCTGGGGCCAACGTCCTGACTTTC.

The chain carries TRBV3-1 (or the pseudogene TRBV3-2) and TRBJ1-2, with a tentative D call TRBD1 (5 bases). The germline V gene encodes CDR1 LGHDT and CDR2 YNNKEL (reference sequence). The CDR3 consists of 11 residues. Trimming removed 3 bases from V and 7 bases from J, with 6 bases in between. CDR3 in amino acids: CASSQQGGYTF. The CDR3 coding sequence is TGTGCCAGCAGCCAGCAGGGTGGCTACACCTTC.

The CDR3 sequence: CASSIPETGHEQFF. The CDR3 DNA follows: TGTGCCAGTAGTATCCCGGAGACAGGCCATGAGCAGTTCTTC. The rearrangement joins TRBV19 to TRBJ2-1, with D possibly being TRBD1 (6 bases). The CDR3 extends over 14 amino acids. Looked up from germline, CDR1 is LNHDA and CDR2 is SQIVND (reference sequence). Trimming took 3 bases from V and 8 from J, leaving 14 bases between them.

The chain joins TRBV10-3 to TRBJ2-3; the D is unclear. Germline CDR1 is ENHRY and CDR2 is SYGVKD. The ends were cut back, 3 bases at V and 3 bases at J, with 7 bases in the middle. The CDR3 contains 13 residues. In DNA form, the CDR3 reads TGTGCCATCAGTGAACACGGGACAGATACGCAGTATTTT. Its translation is CAISEHGTDTQYF.

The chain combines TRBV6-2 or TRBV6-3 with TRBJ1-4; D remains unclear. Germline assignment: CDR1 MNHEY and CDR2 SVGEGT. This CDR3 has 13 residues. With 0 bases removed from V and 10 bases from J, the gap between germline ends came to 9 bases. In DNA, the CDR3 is TGTGCCAGCAGTTACTCACGGGGAGGAAAACTGTTTTTT. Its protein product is CASSYSRGGKLFF.

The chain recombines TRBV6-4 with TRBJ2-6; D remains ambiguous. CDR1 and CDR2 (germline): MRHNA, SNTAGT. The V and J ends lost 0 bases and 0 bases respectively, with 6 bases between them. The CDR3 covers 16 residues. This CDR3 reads CASSDSGHSGANVLTF. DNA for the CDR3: TGTGCCAGCAGTGACTCGGGCCACTCTGGGGCCAACGTCCTGACTTTC.

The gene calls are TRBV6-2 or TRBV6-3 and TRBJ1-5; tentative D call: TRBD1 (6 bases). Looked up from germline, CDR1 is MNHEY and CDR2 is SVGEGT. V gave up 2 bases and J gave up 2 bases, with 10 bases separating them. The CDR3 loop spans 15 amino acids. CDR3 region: CASSYTAGGNQPQHF. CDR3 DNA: TGTGCCAGCAGTTACACGGCAGGGGGCAATCAGCCCCAGCATTTT.

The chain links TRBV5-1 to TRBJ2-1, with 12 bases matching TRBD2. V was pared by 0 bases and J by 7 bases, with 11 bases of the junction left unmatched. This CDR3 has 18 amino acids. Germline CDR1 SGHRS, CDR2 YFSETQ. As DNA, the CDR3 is TGCGCCAGCAGCTTGGCTACTAGCGGGAGGTATTCTGGAAATGAGCAGTTCTTC. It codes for CASSLATSGRYSGNEQFF.

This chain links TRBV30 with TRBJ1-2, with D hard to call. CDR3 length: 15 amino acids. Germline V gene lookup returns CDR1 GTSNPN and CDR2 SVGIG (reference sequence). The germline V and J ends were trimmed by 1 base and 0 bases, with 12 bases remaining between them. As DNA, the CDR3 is TGTGCCTGGAGTGGCCCTGAGTCCCCTAACTATGGCTACACCTTC. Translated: CAWSGPESPNYGYTF.

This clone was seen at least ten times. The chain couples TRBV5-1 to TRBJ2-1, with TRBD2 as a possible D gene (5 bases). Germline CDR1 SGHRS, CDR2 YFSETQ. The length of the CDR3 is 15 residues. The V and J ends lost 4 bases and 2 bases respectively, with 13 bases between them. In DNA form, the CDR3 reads TGCGCCAGCAGCCCCCGGGGAACTACCTACAATGAGCAGTTCTTC. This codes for CASSPRGTTYNEQFF. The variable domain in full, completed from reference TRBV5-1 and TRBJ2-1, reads KAGVTQTPRYLIKTRGQQVTLSCSPISGHRSVSWYQQTPGQGLQFLFEYFSETQRNKGNFPGRFSGRQFSNSRSEMNVSTLELGDSALYLCASSPRGTTYNEQFFGPGTRLTVL.

The DNA of the CDR3 is TGTGCCAGCACCACGACAGGGGGCGGCTATGGCTACACCTTC. This translates into CASTTTGGGYGYTF. The chain combines TRBV7-9 with TRBJ1-2; 10 bases are a match to TRBD1. The CDR3 consists of 14 residues. V gave up 7 bases and J gave up 4 bases; unmatched junction bases: 6. Germline CDR1 SEHNR, CDR2 FQNEAQ (reference sequence).

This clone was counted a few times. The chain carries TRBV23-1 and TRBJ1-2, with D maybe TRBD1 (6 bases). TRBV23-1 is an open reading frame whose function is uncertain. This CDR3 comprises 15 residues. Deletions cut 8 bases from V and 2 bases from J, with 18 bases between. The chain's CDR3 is CASGPGHQTNYGYTF. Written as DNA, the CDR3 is TGCGCCAGCGGGCCGGGACACCAAACCAACTATGGCTACACCTTC.

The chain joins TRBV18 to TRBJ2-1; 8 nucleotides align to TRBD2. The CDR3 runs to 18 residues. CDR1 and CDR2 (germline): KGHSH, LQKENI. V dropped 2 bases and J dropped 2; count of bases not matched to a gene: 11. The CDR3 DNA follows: TGTGCCAGCTCACCAGGGGCTAGCGGGCGTGTTACCTACAATGAGCAGTTCTTC. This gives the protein CASSPGASGRVTYNEQFF.

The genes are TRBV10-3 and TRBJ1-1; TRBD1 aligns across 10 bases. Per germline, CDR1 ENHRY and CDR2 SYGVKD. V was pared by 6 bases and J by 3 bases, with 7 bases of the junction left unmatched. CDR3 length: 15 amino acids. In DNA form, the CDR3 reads TGTGCCATCAGGCTACCCGGGACAGGGGACACTGAAGCTTTCTTT. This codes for CAIRLPGTGDTEAFF.

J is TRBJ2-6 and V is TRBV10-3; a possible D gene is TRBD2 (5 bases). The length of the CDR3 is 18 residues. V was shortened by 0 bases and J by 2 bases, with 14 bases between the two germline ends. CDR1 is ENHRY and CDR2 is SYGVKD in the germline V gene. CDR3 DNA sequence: TGTGCCATCAGTGAGTCACCGTCGGGGTTAGCTGGGGCCAACGTCCTGACTTTC. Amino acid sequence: CAISESPSGLAGANVLTF.

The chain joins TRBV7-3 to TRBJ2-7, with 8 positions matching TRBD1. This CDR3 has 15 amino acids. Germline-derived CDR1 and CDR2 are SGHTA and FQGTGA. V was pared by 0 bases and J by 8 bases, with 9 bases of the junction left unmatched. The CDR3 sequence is CASSLTAGGSDKQYF. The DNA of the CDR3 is TGTGCCAGCAGCTTAACGGCAGGGGGCTCCGACAAGCAGTACTTC.

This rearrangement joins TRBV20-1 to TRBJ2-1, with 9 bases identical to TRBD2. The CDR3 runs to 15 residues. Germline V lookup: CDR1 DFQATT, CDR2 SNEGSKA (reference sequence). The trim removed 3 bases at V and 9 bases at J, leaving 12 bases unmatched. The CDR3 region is CSASFSSGSDGEQFF. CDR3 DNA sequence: TGCAGTGCTAGTTTTAGTAGCGGGAGTGACGGTGAGCAGTTCTTC.

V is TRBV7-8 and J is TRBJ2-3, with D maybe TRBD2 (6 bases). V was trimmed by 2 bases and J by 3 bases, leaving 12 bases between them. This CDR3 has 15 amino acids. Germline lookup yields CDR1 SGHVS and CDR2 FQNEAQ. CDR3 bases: TGTGCCAGCAGCTTAATCGGGAGTTGGACAGATACGCAGTATTTT. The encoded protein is CASSLIGSWTDTQYF.

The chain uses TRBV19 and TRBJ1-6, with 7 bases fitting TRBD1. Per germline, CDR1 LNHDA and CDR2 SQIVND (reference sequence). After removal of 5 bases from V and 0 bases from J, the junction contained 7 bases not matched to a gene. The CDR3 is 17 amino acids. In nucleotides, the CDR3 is TGTGCCAGTAGTCCCTGGGACAGTATCTCCTATAATTCACCCCTCCACTTT. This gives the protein CASSPWDSISYNSPLHF. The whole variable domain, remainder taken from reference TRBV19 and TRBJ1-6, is DGGITQSPKYLFRKEGQNVTLSCEQNLNHDAMYWYRQDPGQGLRLIYYSQIVNDFQKGDIAEGYSVSREKKESFPLTVTSAQKNPTAFYLCASSPWDSISYNSPLHFGNGTRLTVT.

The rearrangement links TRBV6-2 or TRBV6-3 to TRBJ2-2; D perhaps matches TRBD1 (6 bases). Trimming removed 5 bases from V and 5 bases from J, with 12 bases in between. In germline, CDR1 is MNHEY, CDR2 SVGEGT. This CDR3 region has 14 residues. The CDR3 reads CASSKDSSTGELFF. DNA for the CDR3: TGTGCCAGCAGTAAGGACAGTTCTACCGGGGAGCTGTTTTTT.

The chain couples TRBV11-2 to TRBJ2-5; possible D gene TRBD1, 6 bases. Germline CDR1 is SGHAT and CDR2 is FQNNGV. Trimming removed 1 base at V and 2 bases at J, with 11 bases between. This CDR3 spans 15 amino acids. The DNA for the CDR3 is TGTGCCAGCAGCTTAGGTGGACAGAGACAAGAGACCCAGTACTTC. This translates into CASSLGGQRQETQYF.

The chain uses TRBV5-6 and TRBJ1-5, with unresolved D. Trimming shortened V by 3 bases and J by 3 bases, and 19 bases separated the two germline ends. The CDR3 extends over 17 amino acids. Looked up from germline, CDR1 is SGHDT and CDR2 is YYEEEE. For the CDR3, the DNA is TGTGCCAGCAGCTGGATAAGGGAGCGGCGGATCAATCAGCCCCAGCATTTT. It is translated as CASSWIRERRINQPQHF.

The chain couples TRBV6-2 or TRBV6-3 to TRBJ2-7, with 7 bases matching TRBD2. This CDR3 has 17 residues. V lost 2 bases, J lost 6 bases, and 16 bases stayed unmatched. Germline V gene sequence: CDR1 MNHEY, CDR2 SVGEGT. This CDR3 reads CASSYHPGGAWLLEQYF. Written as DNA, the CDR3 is TGTGCCAGCAGTTACCACCCGGGGGGAGCTTGGTTGCTCGAGCAGTACTTC.

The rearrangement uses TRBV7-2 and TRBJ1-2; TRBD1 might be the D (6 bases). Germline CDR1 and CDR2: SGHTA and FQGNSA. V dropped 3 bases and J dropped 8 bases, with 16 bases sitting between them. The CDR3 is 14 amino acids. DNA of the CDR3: TGTGCCAGCAGCTTCCCAGGGGACACTTTGGGCTACACCTTC. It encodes CASSFPGDTLGYTF.

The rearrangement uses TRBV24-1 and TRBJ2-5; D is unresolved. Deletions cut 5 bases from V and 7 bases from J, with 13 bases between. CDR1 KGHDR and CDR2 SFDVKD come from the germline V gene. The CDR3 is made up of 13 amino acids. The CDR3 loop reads CATSAPVSGTQYF. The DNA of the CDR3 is TGTGCCACCAGTGCCCCGGTCTCTGGGACCCAGTACTTC.

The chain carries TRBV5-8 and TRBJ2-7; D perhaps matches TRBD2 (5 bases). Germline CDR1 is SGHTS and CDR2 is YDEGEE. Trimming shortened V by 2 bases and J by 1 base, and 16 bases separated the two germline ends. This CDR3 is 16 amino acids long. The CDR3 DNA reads TGTGCCAGCAGCTTAGCGGCCCGGCAGGTATCCTACGAGCAGTACTTC. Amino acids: CASSLAARQVSYEQYF.

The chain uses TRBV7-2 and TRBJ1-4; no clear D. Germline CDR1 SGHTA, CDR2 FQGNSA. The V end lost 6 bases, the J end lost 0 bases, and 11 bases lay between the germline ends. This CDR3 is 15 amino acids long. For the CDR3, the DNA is TGTGCCAGCAGACAGACGGCTGCAACTAATGAAAAACTGTTTTTT. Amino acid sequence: CASRQTAATNEKLFF. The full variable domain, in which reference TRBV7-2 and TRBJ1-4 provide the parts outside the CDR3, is GAGVSQSPSNKVTEKGKDVELRCDPISGHTALYWYRQSLGQGLEFLIYFQGNSAPDKSGLPSDRFSAERTGGSVSTLTIQRTQQEDSAVYLCASRQTAATNEKLFFGSGTQLSVL.